The sequence of this T cell receptor beta chain was determined in a study of identical twins. Study-wide results and limits: The study based its conclusions on cross-sectional statistical analysis and did not follow the same donors.

Through template switching, a universal primer site was introduced, and the cDNA contained unique molecular identifiers. In TCRdb, the 5' RACE reads were re-called with MiXCR into one record per CDR3 protein. The repertoire consists of about 550,000 distinct CDR3 sequences, with approximately 20% occurring once and the leading ten covering 0.48%. Details on this clonotype: The antigen is unknown.

Per germline, CDR1 MDHEN and CDR2 SYDVKM. The CDR3 is made up of 14 amino acids. The germline V and J ends were trimmed by 8 bases and 3 bases, with 17 bases remaining between them. The data were also submitted as part of a second study, on yellow fever vaccine responses in identical twins.

This TCR came from a woman aged 18-29 years in good health. The sample comprised CD4+ T cells sorted from blood. The chain is built from TRBV28 and TRBJ2-7; the D is unclear. The CDR3 loop reads CASSGTEDYYEQYV. The CDR3 nucleotides are TGTGCCAGCTCAGGTACAGAGGATTACTACGAGCAGTACGTC.